A selection of T cell receptor beta chains follows, all from one sample in a study of cytomegalovirus exposure and HLA in healthy donors. Clones were read by immunoSEQ multiplex PCR, and TCRdb kept only the in-frame ones, dropping some. The repertoire consists of fewer than 95,000 clones, with around 77% occurring once and the leading ten covering about 0.5%. Sequencing was done on a sample of PBMCs. These receptors were collected from a young man in good health and CMV-seronegative. The CDR3 runs from the conserved cysteine through the conserved F or W. The D gene is left open where the match is weak. Size values are once, few and many counts, or a class for expanded clones, and some rows have none.

j_call	v_call	d_call	clone_size	cdr3_aa	cdr3_nt
TRBJ2-5	TRBV5-1	TRBD1	-	CASSLGQGRETQYF	TGCGCCAGCAGCCTGGGACAGGGTCGGGAGACCCAGTACTTC
TRBJ1-2	TRBV5-1	TRBD1	-	CASSLEPGQGNYGYTF	TGCGCCAGCAGCTTGGAACCGGGACAGGGGAACTATGGCTACACCTTC
TRBJ1-1	TRBV7-9	-	few	CASSPTALTEAFF	TGTGCCAGCAGCCCGACAGCTCTCACTGAAGCTTTCTTT
TRBJ2-7	TRBV4-1	TRBD2	-	CASSQVAGGYEQYF	TGCGCCAGCAGCCAAGTAGCGGGGGGCTACGAGCAGTACTTC
TRBJ1-5	TRBV10-3	-	-	CAISVGANQPQHF	TGTGCCATCAGTGTAGGAGCTAATCAGCCCCAGCATTTT
TRBJ2-1	TRBV19	TRBD2	-	CASSIAGGPYNEQFF	TGTGCCAGTAGTATAGCGGGGGGACCTTACAATGAGCAGTTCTTC
TRBJ2-7	TRBV7-2	-	-	CASSSTGFSYEQYF	TGTGCCAGCAGCTCCACAGGGTTTTCCTACGAGCAGTACTTC
TRBJ1-1	TRBV29-1	-	-	CGGAQLTEAFF	TGCGGCGGGGCCCAACTCACTGAAGCTTTCTTT
TRBJ2-1	TRBV9	TRBD2	-	CASSAVAGGYNEQFF	TGTGCCAGCAGCGCCGTAGCGGGAGGCTACAATGAGCAGTTCTTC
TRBJ1-5	TRBV19	TRBD1	-	CASSRTGDLYSNQPQHF	TGTGCCAGTAGTAGGACAGGGGACCTGTATAGCAATCAGCCCCAGCATTTT
TRBJ1-2	TRBV5-4	-	few	CASSLRGGYGYTF	TGTGCCAGCAGCTTGAGGGGGGGCTATGGCTACACCTTC
TRBJ2-6	TRBV19	-	-	CASIGAGHSGANVLTF	TGTGCCAGTATCGGGGCGGGGCACTCTGGGGCCAACGTCCTGACTTTC
TRBJ1-1	TRBV5-4	-	-	CASSLTEGPEAFF	TGTGCCAGCAGCCTCACGGAGGGCCCTGAAGCTTTCTTT
TRBJ1-1	TRBV7-2	TRBD1	few	CASTPDRGGTEAFF	TGTGCCAGCACCCCTGACAGGGGAGGCACTGAAGCTTTCTTT
TRBJ2-1	TRBV28	-	-	CASNPGYHEQFF	TGTGCCAGCAACCCGGGGTATCATGAGCAGTTCTTC
TRBJ2-1	TRBV9	TRBD1	-	CASTPFGGTGRNEQFF	TGTGCCAGCACCCCATTCGGGGGGACAGGGAGAAATGAGCAGTTCTTC
TRBJ2-3	TRBV13	TRBD2	once	CASSSTSSGDTQYF	TGTGCCAGCAGCTCGACTAGCAGTGGAGATACGCAGTATTTT
TRBJ2-7	TRBV9	-	-	CASNQGSGSYEQYF	TGTGCCAGCAATCAGGGTTCGGGCTCCTACGAGCAGTACTTC
TRBJ2-1	TRBV4-3	TRBD2	-	CASSTTSGVYGYNEQFF	TGCGCCAGCAGCACTACTAGCGGGGTGTATGGGTACAATGAGCAGTTCTTC
TRBJ1-2	TRBV29-1	TRBD1	-	CSVEWTDRDDYGYTF	TGCAGCGTTGAATGGACGGACAGGGACGACTATGGCTACACCTTC
TRBJ2-1	TRBV9	-	-	CASSEQGLGGSSYNEQFF	TGTGCCAGCAGCGAACAGGGATTGGGCGGAAGCTCCTACAATGAGCAGTTCTTC
TRBJ1-2	TRBV15	-	-	CATSSQGNYGYTF	TGTGCCACCAGCAGTCAGGGTAACTATGGCTACACCTTC
TRBJ1-1	TRBV5-6	-	few	CASSYGQLNTEAFF	TGTGCCAGCAGCTACGGACAGCTGAACACTGAAGCTTTCTTT
TRBJ1-1	TRBV7-2	-	few	CASSLLRQGITEAFF	TGTGCCAGCAGCTTACTAAGGCAGGGTATCACTGAAGCTTTCTTT
TRBJ2-5	TRBV5-1	-	-	CASSYRSSQETQYF	TGCGCCAGCAGCTACAGGAGCAGTCAAGAGACCCAGTACTTC
TRBJ1-6	TRBV11-1	-	-	CASSLFGDLENSPLHF	TGTGCCAGCAGCTTATTCGGGGACTTAGAAAATTCACCCCTCCACTTT
TRBJ2-7	TRBV25-1	-	-	CASSESRLYSYEQYF	TGTGCCAGCAGTGAATCGAGATTATACTCCTACGAGCAGTACTTC
TRBJ1-3	TRBV19	-	-	CASRLGRGPGNTIYF	TGTGCCAGTAGGCTCGGGCGGGGGCCTGGAAACACCATATATTTT
TRBJ2-1	TRBV4-3	-	few	CASSQRTGNEQFF	TGCGCCAGCAGCCAGCGAACAGGGAATGAGCAGTTCTTC
TRBJ2-5	TRBV29-1	-	-	CSVEDLIQPTLGGTQYF	TGCAGCGTTGAAGATCTTATACAACCCACCTTAGGGGGGACCCAGTACTTC
TRBJ2-1	TRBV6-4	TRBD2	once	CASSAGLARNEQFF	TGTGCCAGCAGTGCGGGACTAGCGAGAAATGAGCAGTTCTTC
TRBJ2-2	TRBV7-8	TRBD2	-	CASSLVGGQVTGELFF	TGTGCCAGCAGCTTAGTGGGAGGGCAGGTGACCGGGGAGCTGTTTTTT
TRBJ2-1	TRBV2	TRBD2	-	CASSGERGAYNEQFF	TGTGCCAGCAGTGGCGAGCGGGGAGCCTACAATGAGCAGTTCTTC
TRBJ2-3	TRBV21-1	-	-	CASSKGDRRADTQYF	TGTGCCAGCAGCAAAGGGGACAGGCGGGCAGATACGCAGTATTTT
TRBJ2-3	TRBV2	-	few	CASSEGWRDTQYF	TGTGCCAGCAGTGAGGGGTGGAGGGATACGCAGTATTTT
TRBJ1-1	TRBV5-1	TRBD1	-	CASSWTGVGAEAFF	TGCGCCAGCAGCTGGACAGGGGTTGGGGCTGAAGCTTTCTTT
TRBJ2-1	TRBV2	TRBD2	-	CASMTSGRNEQFF	TGTGCCAGCATGACTAGCGGGAGAAATGAGCAGTTCTTC